This T cell receptor beta chain was sequenced in a study of CD8 T cells in Susac syndrome. General observations from the study: The study conceded that its TCR sequencing and HLA analysis involved relatively few individuals.

Of note for this clonotype: Its matching antigen is unknown.

Reverse transcription used roughly 0.45 to 1 ug RNA and random hexamers. TCRdb reprocessed the immunoSEQ multiplex PCR reads via MiXCR and lists one record per CDR3 protein. The sample lists more than 150,000 distinct CDR3 sequences; 95% were seen once. This TCR was recovered from a human donor with multiple sclerosis. The sample was CD8+ T cells from PBMCs.

Here the CDR3 DNA reads TGTGCCAGCAGCTTGCGGGGGCGGGCAGATACGCAGTATTTT. It codes for CASSLRGRADTQYF. This sequence joins TRBV13 and TRBJ2-3; weak D call: TRBD2 (7 bases). The CDR3 is 14 residues long. The V end was cut by 3 bases, the J end by 4 bases, with 11 bases between. The germline V gene encodes CDR1 PRHDT and CDR2 FYEKMQ (reference sequence).